This T cell receptor (beta chain) was sequenced in a study of T cells in localized non-small cell lung cancer. Overall study findings and caveats: Of the tissues analyzed, uninvolved adjacent lung showed maximal T cell clonality, greater than tumor. Because only a single region of the tumor was sequenced, heterogeneity remains possible. Researchers found a median around 61 of the top 100 tumor clones in adjacent lung.

TCRdb's copy holds only in-frame clones and misses some; the assay was immunoSEQ multiplex PCR. Of about 3,200 clones listed, 25% to 30% are singletons. Germline CDR1 reads LNHDA; CDR2 reads SQIVND (reference sequence). The CDR3 is made up of 16 amino acids. V shed 2 bases and J shed 5 bases, with 15 bases lying between them. With regard to this clone: What it binds is not known.

This clonotype originated in a woman aged 35-75 years with stage I lung adenocarcinoma. V gene TRBV19 combines with J gene TRBJ2-2; D is undetermined. The sequenced sample was normal lung tissue next to the tumor, obtained before any cancer treatment. The CDR3 protein is CASSILGFPGTGELFF. The DNA for the CDR3 is TGTGCCAGTAGTATATTAGGTTTCCCTGGAACCGGGGAGCTGTTTTTT. Full variable domain (outside the CDR3, taken from reference TRBV19 and TRBJ2-2): DGGITQSPKYLFRKEGQNVTLSCEQNLNHDAMYWYRQDPGQGLRLIYYSQIVNDFQKGDIAEGYSVSREKKESFPLTVTSAQKNPTAFYLCASSILGFPGTGELFFGEGSRLTVL.